The 24 T cell receptor beta chains below all came from one sample that was sequenced in a study of T cells in Graves' hyperthyroidism and ophthalmopathy (dated by TCRdb to between 2018 and 2021). The library was obtained by multiplex PCR. TCRdb shows the sequencer as Illumina HiSeq 2000. TCR beta CDR3 regions were amplified from RNA transcripts. For the first round of RT-PCR on the TCR CDR3, the HTBI primer set was used together with the Qiagen OneStep RT-PCR kit. Using fastp at Q25 and MiXCR, TCRdb reprocessed the public reads and kept productive beta chains. One record per CDR3 amino acid sequence lists the most common genes and DNA. This sample has 250,000 to 300,000 distinct CDR3 sequences in its table, and over 15% of those were observed once. The ten biggest clones cover less than 70% of the sample. Sample: blood. The receptor set was obtained from a woman aged 55-69 years with Graves' ophthalmopathy.

This clonotype has a count of ten or more. This chain links TRBV6-1 with TRBJ2-3; TRBD1 agrees at 7 bases. The CDR3 sequence is 16 residues long. The ends lost 5 bases at V and 9 bases at J; junction bases unmatched: 17. From germline, CDR1 is MNHNS and CDR2 SASEGT. The CDR3 loop reads CASSPTGVKGDRTQYF. The CDR3 DNA follows: TGTGCCAGCAGTCCAACAGGGGTAAAGGGGGATAGGACGCAGTATTTT.

This clonotype was seen repeatedly, ten times or more. The rearrangement links TRBV11-2 to TRBJ1-4; TRBD1 agrees at 8 bases. Losses at the gene ends were 6 bases for V and 5 bases for J; bases not matched to a gene: 2. CDR3 length equals 13 residues. CDR1 is SGHAT, CDR2 FQNNGV, per germline. As DNA, the CDR3 is TGTGCCAGCAGGCGGGACAGGAATGAAAAACTGTTTTTT. Protein: CASRRDRNEKLFF.

In its sample, this clonotype was seen many times. The V and J genes are TRBV5-5 and TRBJ1-6; TRBD1 matches at 9 bases. Germline CDR1 and CDR2: SGHKS and YYEKEE (reference sequence). The CDR3 totals 16 residues. V lost 6 bases, J lost 5 bases, and 9 bases stayed unmatched. The CDR3 DNA reads TGTGCCAGCACCTTCGGGACAGGGAGGAATAATTCACCCCTCCACTTT. Amino acid sequence: CASTFGTGRNNSPLHF.

This clonotype was detected only a few times. This CDR3 is CASSEGLGRGPYEQYF. In DNA form, the CDR3 reads TGTGCCAGCAGTGAAGGGCTGGGGAGGGGGCCCTACGAGCAGTACTTC. This sequence joins TRBV6-1 and TRBJ2-7, with D perhaps TRBD1 or TRBD2 (7 bases each). Trimming took 1 base from V and 2 from J, leaving 15 bases between them. The germline V gene has CDR1 MNHNS and CDR2 SASEGT. This CDR3 has 16 amino acids.

The chain joins TRBV20-1 to TRBJ1-2; D gene unclear. Trimming stripped 5 bases from V and 2 bases from J, with 15 bases between. Germline V lookup: CDR1 DFQATT, CDR2 SNEGSKA (reference sequence). The CDR3 covers 14 residues. CDR3 bases: TGCAGTGCTCCCCTCCGGGATCTAAACTATGGCTACACCTTC. It yields the protein CSAPLRDLNYGYTF.

Only a few counts were recorded for this clonotype. The chain is built from TRBV5-6 and TRBJ2-2, with TRBD1 as a possible D gene (6 bases). The V and J ends lost 4 bases and 7 bases respectively, with 17 bases between them. The CDR3 has 15 residues. CDR1 is SGHDT and CDR2 is YYEEEE in the germline V gene. CDR3 coding DNA: TGTGCCAGCAGCCTGCAGGGGCCCAGGGGCGGGGAGCTGTTTTTT. Its translation: CASSLQGPRGGELFF.

This clonotype was observed at least ten times. The gene calls are TRBV20-1 and TRBJ1-5; the D is unclear. With 4 bases removed from V and 0 bases from J, the gap between germline ends came to 10 bases. This CDR3 comprises 14 residues. CDR1 is DFQATT and CDR2 is SNEGSKA in the germline V gene (reference sequence). The CDR3: CSAKTLPSNQPQHF. The CDR3 DNA reads TGCAGTGCTAAAACACTGCCTAGCAATCAGCCCCAGCATTTT.

This clonotype occurred many times. The chain couples TRBV12-3 or TRBV12-4 to TRBJ1-5, with D perhaps matching TRBD1 (6 bases). V lost 5 bases to trimming and J lost 2 bases, with 10 bases between them. The CDR3 has 14 amino acids. CDR3 protein: CASSLDSRNQPQHF. CDR3 sequence (DNA): TGTGCCAGCAGTCTGGACAGTCGCAATCAGCCCCAGCATTTT.

This clonotype was found many times. This chain connects TRBV12-3 or TRBV12-4 to TRBJ1-4; tentatively, D is TRBD1 (6 bases). The CDR3 has 15 amino acids. The V and J ends lost 6 bases and 10 bases respectively, with 21 bases between them. CDR3 in DNA: TGTGCCAGCAGCCCACAGGGCAGGGTCGGTGGAAAACTGTTTTTT. Amino acid sequence: CASSPQGRVGGKLFF.

This clonotype came up many times. The chain links TRBV6-1 to TRBJ2-5; a weak D match, TRBD1 (6 bases). With 5 bases removed from V and 4 bases from J, the gap between germline ends came to 11 bases. Germline V gives CDR1 MNHNS, CDR2 SASEGT. The CDR3 spans 13 residues. The DNA of the CDR3 is TGTGCCAGCAGTTACGCCAGGGGAGAGACCCAGTACTTC. This translates into CASSYARGETQYF.

The chain is built from TRBV9 and TRBJ1-6; possible D gene TRBD1, 5 bases. V was shortened by 4 bases and J by 10 bases, with 18 bases between the two germline ends. Germline CDR1 is SGDLS and CDR2 is YYNGEE. The CDR3 length is 15 residues. As DNA, the CDR3 is TGTGCCAGCAGCTGGGGGGGAGGCGGCGACTCACCCCTCCACTTT. Protein sequence: CASSWGGGGDSPLHF.

V is TRBV28 and J is TRBJ2-7; D perhaps matches TRBD2 (7 bases). Germline V gene data show CDR1 as MDHEN and CDR2 as SYDVKM. The V end was cut by 1 base, the J end by 2 bases, with 12 bases between. The length of the CDR3 is 15 residues. The CDR3 nucleotides read TGTGCCAGCAGTTTATACCCCGGGGGGCCCTACGAGCAGTACTTC. Its translation: CASSLYPGGPYEQYF.

This clonotype occurred many times. The chain joins TRBV7-9 to TRBJ1-2; 9 bases map to TRBD1. Germline V gene data show CDR1 as SEHNR and CDR2 as FQNEAQ (reference sequence). The junction had 7 bases not matched to a gene; V was cut back by 5 bases and J by 3 bases. The CDR3 has 15 residues. The CDR3 sequence: CASSRRDRDDYGYTF. Here the CDR3 DNA reads TGTGCCAGCAGCCGCCGGGACAGGGATGACTATGGCTACACCTTC. Together with reference TRBV7-9 and TRBJ1-2, the CDR3 gives the full variable domain: DTGVSQNPRHKITKRGQNVTFRCDPISEHNRLYWYRQTLGQGPEFLTYFQNEAQLEKSRLLSDRFSAERPKGSFSTLEIQRTEQGDSAMYLCASSRRDRDDYGYTFGSGTRLTVV.

A remark on this clonotype: Since a much larger clone is just one base distant, this may be a read error. This chain uses TRBV19 with TRBJ1-2, with TRBD1 matching over 7 bases. The CDR3 extends over 16 amino acids. CDR1 is LNHDA, CDR2 SQIVND, per germline (reference sequence). The DNA of the CDR3 is TGTGCCAGTAGTCCTATTCGGGACAGCCCTTCCTATGGCCACACCTTC. Translating gives CASSPIRDSPSYGHTF.

This clonotype has just a few counts. This sequence joins TRBV6-1 and TRBJ1-2; D uncertain. Per germline, CDR1 MNHNS and CDR2 SASEGT. The length of the CDR3 is 12 residues. The V gene lost 7 bases and the J gene lost 3 bases, with 9 bases spanning the gap. CDR3 amino acids: CASMGSYYGYTF. The CDR3 DNA follows: TGTGCCAGCATGGGGTCCTACTATGGCTACACCTTC.

This clonotype appeared a few times. This chain links TRBV27 with TRBJ1-3; D call uncertain. The CDR3 is 13 residues long. The ends were cut back, 5 bases at V and 8 bases at J, with 13 bases in the middle. Germline loops: CDR1 MNHEY, CDR2 SMNVEV (reference sequence). CDR3: CASSIGLGDTIYF. DNA for the CDR3: TGTGCCAGCAGTATCGGGTTGGGAGACACCATATATTTT.

This clonotype was observed at least ten times. The chain recombines TRBV7-6 with TRBJ2-7; 14 bases are a match to TRBD2. Germline-derived CDR1 and CDR2 are SGHVS and FNYEAQ. The CDR3 is made up of 14 amino acids. After removal of 5 bases from V and 4 bases from J, the junction contained 1 base not matched to a gene. CDR3 in DNA: TGTGCCAGCAGCGGGACTAGCGGGGGTTACGAGCAGTACTTC. Residues: CASSGTSGGYEQYF. The full variable domain, completed using reference TRBV7-6 and TRBJ2-7, is GAGVSQSPRYKVTKRGQDVALRCDPISGHVSLYWYRQALGQGPEFLTYFNYEAQQDKSGLPNDRFSAERPEGSISTLTIQRTEQRDSAMYRCASSGTSGGYEQYFGPGTRLTVT.

This clonotype was observed many times. This sequence joins TRBV27 and TRBJ1-6, with 7 bases identical to TRBD1. The CDR3 is made up of 13 amino acids. V lost 8 bases, J lost 7 bases, and 5 bases stayed unmatched. Germline CDR1 and CDR2: MNHEY and SMNVEV (reference sequence). The CDR3 loop is CASSGQINSPLHF. The CDR3 DNA reads as TGTGCCAGCTCGGGACAGATCAATTCACCCCTCCACTTT.

V and J are TRBV10-3 and TRBJ1-3; TRBD1 matches at 8 bases. Trimming took 2 bases from V and 2 from J; bases not matched to a gene: 2. CDR3 length: 15 residues. From germline, CDR1 is ENHRY and CDR2 SYGVKD. For the CDR3, the DNA is TGTGCCATCAGTGAGCAGGGGGCTACTGGAAACACCATATATTTT. It codes for CAISEQGATGNTIYF.

At least ten counts were recorded for this clonotype. The J gene is TRBJ2-1, the V gene TRBV20-1, with a possible D match to TRBD2 (5 bases). With 3 bases removed from V and 4 bases from J, the gap between germline ends came to 16 bases. This CDR3 has 15 residues. Germline CDR1 is DFQATT and CDR2 is SNEGSKA (reference sequence). CDR3 loop: CSASGRVNNYNEQFF. As DNA, the CDR3 is TGCAGTGCTAGTGGGCGGGTCAACAATTACAATGAGCAGTTCTTC.

This chain connects TRBV4-3 to TRBJ2-3, with TRBD1 matching over 10 bases. The CDR3 runs to 19 residues. CDR1 is LGHNA and CDR2 is YSLEER in the germline V gene. V was clipped by 0 bases and J by 2 bases; unmatched bases: 11. CDR3 nucleotide sequence: TGCGCCAGCAGCCAAGAAGGGACAGGGGACTTGGGTTACACAGATACGCAGTATTTT. Protein sequence: CASSQEGTGDLGYTDTQYF.

The rearrangement joins TRBV2 to TRBJ2-7; TRBD1 might be the D (6 bases). Germline V lookup: CDR1 SNHLY, CDR2 FYNNEI. V was cut by 7 bases and J by 0 bases, with 13 bases left in between. The CDR3 has 14 residues. The DNA of the CDR3 is TGTGCCAGCAACCAACAGGGAAGCTCCTACGAGCAGTACTTC. Amino acid sequence: CASNQQGSSYEQYF.

This clonotype was observed a handful of times. The chain recombines TRBV9 with TRBJ2-1, with 9 bases identical to TRBD1. The V gene end was trimmed by 2 bases and the J gene end by 4 bases; junction bases not matched to a gene: 4. Germline V gene lookup returns CDR1 SGDLS and CDR2 YYNGEE. This CDR3 has 15 amino acids. CDR3 nucleotides: TGTGCCAGCAGCGTGAGCGGGACAGGGTACAATGAGCAGTTCTTC. Translated: CASSVSGTGYNEQFF.

This clonotype was picked up a small number of times. The CDR3 reads CSARDRQGAAGYTF. In DNA form, the CDR3 reads TGCAGTGCTAGAGATAGGCAGGGGGCGGCTGGCTACACCTTC. J is TRBJ1-2 and V is TRBV20-1, with 8 bases that match TRBD1. The V gene's germline CDR1 is DFQATT and CDR2 SNEGSKA (reference sequence). CDR3 length: 14 residues. Trimming removed 0 bases from V and 7 bases from J; junction bases left unmatched: 7.